A selection of T cell receptor beta chains follows, all from one sample in a study of a mutant IDH1 vaccine in newly diagnosed glioma. Their recognized antigens are unknown. Clones were sequenced by immunoSEQ multiplex PCR, and TCRdb holds only the in-frame ones, with some missing. The sample contains around 53,000 clones, around 90% of which appear only once. Specimen: PBMCs, collected from a glioma patient whose treatment included an IDH1 peptide vaccine. The receptors were sampled from a man aged 50 to 60 with glioma. Each CDR3 is given with its conserved first and last residue. D genes are given only for firm matches. Expanded clones get a size class; other rows say once, few or many, or leave the size out.

>TRBV5-1|-|TRBJ2-5|TRBD1
TGCGCCAGCAGCGCCGACAGGGCTACGAGGTTGGAGACCCAGTACTTC
CASSADRATRLETQYF
>TRBV2|-|TRBJ1-4|-
TGTGCCAGCAAGGGAACTAATGAAAAACTGTTTTTT
CASKGTNEKLFF
>TRBV7-9|-|TRBJ2-1|-
TGTGCCAGCAGCTTAGCTTCAGGATACAATGAGCAGTTCTTC
CASSLASGYNEQFF
>TRBV15|-|TRBJ2-5|-
TGTGCCACCAGCAGAGGTTGGGGAAATGGTCAAGAGACCCAGTACTTC
CATSRGWGNGQETQYF
>TRBV28|once|TRBJ2-7|TRBD2
TGTGCCAGCACTCGGGAGGAGGGTGGCTCCTACGAGCAGTACTTC
CASTREEGGSYEQYF
>TRBV28|-|TRBJ2-7|TRBD1
TGTGCCAGCAGCTGGGGCTTGACAGGGGGCCTCACTCGGTCTGCGGCCTACGAGCAGTACTTC
CASSWGLTGGLTRSAAYEQYF
>TRBV5-6|-|TRBJ2-1|-
TGTGCCAGCAGCTTGGAGGTAATGCGGTCCTACAATGAGCAGTTCTTC
CASSLEVMRSYNEQFF
>TRBV7-2|-|TRBJ2-3|-
TGTGCCAGCAGCCCGAACCGCAGAGATACGCAGTATTTT
CASSPNRRDTQYF
>TRBV9|-|TRBJ2-7|TRBD1
TGTGCCAGCAGCGGAAAGACAGGGGGCGTCAACTACGAGCAGTACTTC
CASSGKTGGVNYEQYF
>TRBV5-1|-|TRBJ1-2|-
TGCGCCAGCGGCTACAGGGAGGGAGGCTCGGGCTATGGCTACACCTTC
CASGYREGGSGYGYTF
>TRBV5-1|-|TRBJ2-1|-
TGCGCCAGCAGCTTGGCCCCAGGCTCCTACAATGAGCAGTTCTTC
CASSLAPGSYNEQFF
>TRBV19|-|TRBJ2-1|-
TGTGCCAGTAGTTGGACAGTGATAACCTACAATGAGCAGTTCTTC
CASSWTVITYNEQFF
>TRBV27|-|TRBJ2-3|TRBD1
TGTGCCAGCAGTCCCAGGGACAGGGTTTTGGCAGATACGCAGTATTTT
CASSPRDRVLADTQYF
>TRBV7-9|-|TRBJ1-1|-
TGTGCCAGCAGCTTGGGTCTCGGCCGCGAAGCTTTCTTT
CASSLGLGREAFF
>TRBV19|-|TRBJ2-7|-
TGTGCCAGTAGTCCCGCAGGGAGCTACGAGCAGTACTTC
CASSPAGSYEQYF
>TRBV7-8|-|TRBJ1-1|TRBD1
TGTGCCAGCAGCGAAAGACAGGGTGCTGGGACCACTGAAGCTTTCTTT
CASSERQGAGTTEAFF
>TRBV2|-|TRBJ2-5|TRBD2
TGTGCCAGCAGTCGCCTATGGGAGCGGGAGAACTTCCAAGAGACCCAGTACTTC
CASSRLWERENFQETQYF
>TRBV10-1|-|TRBJ2-1|-
TGCGCCAGCAGTGAGTCGACTAGCTCCTACAATGAGCAGTTCTTC
CASSESTSSYNEQFF
>TRBV7-2|-|TRBJ1-5|TRBD1
TGTGCCAGCAGCTTAGGGGGACAGGAAAGGAGCAATCAGCCCCAGCATTTT
CASSLGGQERSNQPQHF
>TRBV29-1|-|TRBJ1-1|-
TGCAGCGTCCTGAACACTGAAGCTTTCTTT
CSVLNTEAFF
>TRBV14|-|TRBJ1-1|TRBD1
TGTGCCAGCAGCCTTAGACAGGGGAACACTGAAGCTTTCTTT
CASSLRQGNTEAFF
>TRBV10-2|-|TRBJ2-7|-
TGCGCCAGCAGTGAGCCAGGGACGGTCTCCGAGCAGTACTTC
CASSEPGTVSEQYF
>TRBV28|-|TRBJ1-1|TRBD1
TGTGCCACCCGACAGGGATCAATGAACACTGAAGCTTTCTTT
CATRQGSMNTEAFF
>TRBV27|-|TRBJ1-3|-
TGTGCCAGTCGGACGGGCTCTGGAAACACCATATATTTT
CASRTGSGNTIYF
>TRBV6-5|-|TRBJ1-5|TRBD1
TGTGCCAGCAGTGGGGGACAGAGGGGACAGCCCCAGCATTTT
CASSGGQRGQPQHF
>TRBV10-2|-|TRBJ1-1|-
TGCGCCAGCAGGAGGAGAGAGAACACTGAAGCTTTCTTT
CASRRRENTEAFF
>TRBV10-3|-|TRBJ2-3|-
TGTGCCATCAGTGAAACGGGGGCAGGCACAGATACGCAGTATTTT
CAISETGAGTDTQYF
>TRBV5-8|-|TRBJ1-3|-
TGTGCCAGCAGATCGGACGGACTCTCTGGAAACACCATATATTTT
CASRSDGLSGNTIYF